This TCR beta chain was identified during a study of tumor-infiltrating lymphocytes in primary liver carcinoma. In the study overall: Every patient in the cohort had a primary liver carcinoma. That carcinoma was treated by surgical resection. Tumors, staged T1-T3 N0M0, spanned roughly 4 to 10 cm. Each of the samples returned roughly 3.65 to 8 million productive TCRbeta reads (a yield similar across tissue types).

The CDR3 covers 15 residues. Looked up from germline, CDR1 is SGHAT and CDR2 is FQNNGV. Points from the study as a whole: Compared with tumor region pairs, tumor-adjacent and tumor-blood pairs overlapped less.

Unsorted whole blood yielded the blood RNA, and germline DNA was also extracted. Of note for this clonotype: Antigen specificity is unknown. The germline gene is not matched at one end of the junction; a read error may be the cause.

Starting material of 500 to 600 ng total RNA yielded TCR beta cDNA via a constant-region primer. Researchers made the TCR beta libraries by running three nested multiplex PCR rounds with slightly modified ARM-PCR. Each of the first two PCR rounds ran approximately 9 cycles with TRBV1-TRBV30 forward and C-beta reverse primers. TCRdb independently ran MiXCR on the multiplex PCR reads; one entry per CDR3 protein. The data contain fewer than 250,000 distinct CDR3 sequences, 65% of them singletons. This chain joins TRBV11-2 and TRBJ2-7, with 10 bases that match TRBD2. This clonotype originated in a woman aged 60-70 years with primary liver carcinoma and hepatitis B virus infection. Material for sequencing was peripheral blood. The CDR3, as DNA: TGCGCCAGCTCCATCGGACTAGCGGAGTCCTACGAGCAGTACTTC. It encodes CASSIGLAESYEQYF.